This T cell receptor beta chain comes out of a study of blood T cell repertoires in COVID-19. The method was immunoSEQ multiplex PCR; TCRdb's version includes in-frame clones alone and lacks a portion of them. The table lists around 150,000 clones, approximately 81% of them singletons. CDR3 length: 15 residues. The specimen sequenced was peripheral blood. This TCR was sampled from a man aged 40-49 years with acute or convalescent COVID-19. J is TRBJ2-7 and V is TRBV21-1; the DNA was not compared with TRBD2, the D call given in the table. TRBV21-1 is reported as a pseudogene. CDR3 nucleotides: TGTGCCAGCAGCACCGGGACTAGCGGCTCCTACGAGCAGTACTTC. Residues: CASSTGTSGSYEQYF.